This T cell receptor beta chain was retrieved from a study of graft-versus-host responses after intestinal transplantation. Overall study: Every transplant recipient was induced with anti-thymocyte globulin, then maintained on tacrolimus and steroids for two to four years.

Of note for this clone: Its antigen is still unknown.

V shed 0 bases and J shed 1 base, with 13 bases lying between them. Per the germline V gene, CDR1 is MGHRA and CDR2 is YSYEKL. This CDR3 is built from 17 residues. Libraries were prepared by immunoSEQ multiplex PCR; TCRdb keeps only in-frame clonotypes and omits some of them. The data show roughly 110,000 clones, approximately 92% seen once. The chain joins TRBV4-1 to TRBJ2-1; D is tentatively TRBD1 or TRBD2 (5 bases each). The receptor comes from a human donor who was the organ donor for an intestinal transplant. The starting material was unstimulated CD4+ T cells sorted from spleen or lymph node cells, obtained before transplant. For the CDR3, the DNA is TGCGCCAGCAGCCAAGATTTACGACAGCGGTCCTACAATGAGCAGTTCTTC. It yields the protein CASSQDLRQRSYNEQFF.